Each of the 9 T cell receptor beta chains below was sequenced from the same sample in a study of Ad26.COV2.S vaccination and SARS-CoV-2 variants. TCRdb keeps only in-frame clones here, not all; method: immunoSEQ multiplex PCR. The repertoire holds a few hundred thousand clones, with about 89% as singletons. Indicated treatment: roughly 19 received Ad26.COV2.S at low or high dose, single or two shots; about 5 received placebo; per-sample allocation not given. Sampling occurred on day 63 after the first vaccine or placebo injection. Sequencing was performed on peripheral blood, taken in a trial of Ad26.COV2.S vaccine versus placebo. The receptors were gathered from a person between 18 and 65 years old who received the Ad26.COV2.S COVID-19 vaccine or a placebo.

The CDR3 DNA reads as TGTGCCAGCAGTAACAACCGGGACAACTATGGCTACACCTTC. Amino acid sequence: CASSNNRDNYGYTF. The chain combines TRBV6-2 or TRBV6-3 with TRBJ1-2, with D possibly being TRBD1 (5 bases). Trimming removed 5 bases at V and 2 bases at J, with 12 bases between. The germline gives CDR1 MNHEY, CDR2 SVGEGT. The CDR3 covers 14 residues.

As DNA, the CDR3 is TGCAGCGTTGGGGGACAGGGTTTCAACGAGCAGTACTTC. Amino acid sequence: CSVGGQGFNEQYF. V is TRBV29-1 and J is TRBJ2-7; 9 nucleotides align to TRBD1. The CDR3 has 13 amino acids. Germline values: CDR1 SQVTM, CDR2 ANQGSEA. Trimming at V came to 4 bases and at J to 5 bases, leaving 6 bases not matched to a gene.

This clone was seen a single time. This chain connects TRBV11-2 to TRBJ2-5; 11 nucleotides align to TRBD2. The germline CDR1 and CDR2 sequences are SGHAT and FQNNGV. The J segment lost 4 bases and the V segment lost 4 bases, leaving 5 bases of the junction unmatched. The CDR3 totals 15 residues. The CDR3 sequence is CASSWGLAERETQYF. DNA of the CDR3: TGTGCCAGCAGCTGGGGACTAGCGGAAAGAGAGACCCAGTACTTC.

The chain combines TRBV5-1 with TRBJ2-1; D may be TRBD1 (5 bases). Trimming cost V 0 bases and J 7 bases, with 11 bases left between them. The CDR3 is made up of 14 amino acids. Germline V gene sequence: CDR1 SGHRS, CDR2 YFSETQ. CDR3 loop: CASSLGREKNEQFF. The CDR3 region has the DNA TGCGCCAGCAGCTTGGGCAGGGAAAAAAATGAGCAGTTCTTC.

The V gene is TRBV5-8, the J gene TRBJ1-1; unclear D gene. Trimming stripped 1 base from V and 6 bases from J, with 16 bases between. The CDR3 spans 15 residues. Germline V gene data show CDR1 as SGHTS and CDR2 as YDEGEE. CDR3 protein: CASSLNQIRVAEAFF. For the CDR3, the DNA is TGTGCCAGCAGCTTGAACCAGATTCGAGTCGCTGAAGCTTTCTTT.

This sequence joins TRBV4-1 and TRBJ2-3; the match to TRBD2 covers 7 bases. Trimming cost V 3 bases and J 4 bases; bases outside gene matches: 19. The CDR3 is 19 residues long. In germline, CDR1 is MGHRA, CDR2 YSYEKL. This CDR3 is CASSQRPSGPGLGADTQYF. DNA of the CDR3: TGCGCCAGCAGCCAGAGGCCTAGCGGCCCGGGGTTGGGGGCAGATACGCAGTATTTT.

V is TRBV10-2 and J is TRBJ2-2; 8 bases line up with TRBD2. Germline CDR1 WSHSY, CDR2 SAAADI. J gave up 3 bases and V 8 bases, and 11 bases lay outside the gene matches. The CDR3 extends over 16 amino acids. The chain's CDR3 is CASLGGGRLHTGELFF. In DNA, the CDR3 is TGCGCCAGCCTTGGGGGCGGGAGGTTACACACCGGGGAGCTGTTTTTT.

The chain joins TRBV7-9 to TRBJ2-5; 13 bases match TRBD2. V gave up 4 bases and J gave up 2 bases; unmatched junction bases: 4. The V gene's germline CDR1 is SEHNR and CDR2 FQNEAQ (reference sequence). The CDR3 sequence is 16 residues long. The CDR3 DNA sequence: TGTGCCAGCAGCTCGCCGGGACTAGCGGGACAAGAGACCCAGTACTTC. Protein: CASSSPGLAGQETQYF.

The chain links TRBV6-5 to TRBJ1-5, with 10 bases identical to TRBD1. V trimming: 6 bases; J trimming: 3 bases; junction bases outside the gene matches: 5. Per germline, CDR1 MNHEY and CDR2 SVGAGI. The CDR3 sequence is 15 residues long. Here the CDR3 DNA reads TGTGCCAGCAGCCCGGGACAGGGGCCCAATCAGCCCCAGCATTTT. Residues: CASSPGQGPNQPQHF.